Detailed here is one T cell receptor beta chain. Its antigen remains unknown. The same CDR3 also results from other DNA sequences found in this sample. The authors obtained over 95% purity in all sorted populations. The entry originates in a study of beta chain features in type 1 diabetes. General study results and limits: There were fewer insertions and more deletions at the VDJ junctions of type 1 diabetes patients.

Investigators reverse transcribed all isolated RNA, so they sequenced expressed TCRB transcripts. Here immunoSEQ multiplex PCR was the method, and the copy in TCRdb shows in-frame clones only, minus some. The table shows nearly 250,000 clones, with around 68% occurring only once. Germline V gene sequence: CDR1 SNHLY, CDR2 FYNNEI. Deletions cut 4 bases from V and 4 bases from J, with 5 bases between. The CDR3 totals 11 residues. Material for sequencing was naive CD4+ T cells from blood. The receptor was isolated from a man in his thirties or forties in good health. The V and J genes are TRBV2 and TRBJ2-7; D is possibly TRBD2 (5 bases). DNA for the CDR3: TGTGCCAGCAGTGGAGGGTACGAGCAGTACTTC. It encodes CASSGGYEQYF.